Given below is one T cell receptor beta chain in context. The antigen remains unidentified. Libraries were prepared by immunoSEQ multiplex PCR; TCRdb keeps only in-frame clonotypes and omits some of them. Here the sample spans 850,000 to 1,200,000 clones, approximately 76% being singletons. The source of the sample is a study of shared clonotypes between healthy human individuals. Study results and limitations: Collection of samples was limited to blood; tissue repertoires likely differ.

CDR1 is SGHAT and CDR2 is FQNNGV in the germline V gene. The CDR3 has 15 amino acids. V trimming: 1 base; J trimming: 5 bases; junction bases outside the gene matches: 6. J is TRBJ2-7 and V is TRBV11-2, with 9 positions matching TRBD2. Sequencing was done on a sample of memory CD4+ T cells sorted from blood. Indicated subset: CD45RA-negative fraction. The origin of this receptor is a man aged 18 to 35 in good health. The CDR3 loop is CASSLGRASGNEQYF. The CDR3 nucleotides read TGTGCCAGCAGCTTAGGAAGGGCTAGCGGGAACGAGCAGTACTTC.